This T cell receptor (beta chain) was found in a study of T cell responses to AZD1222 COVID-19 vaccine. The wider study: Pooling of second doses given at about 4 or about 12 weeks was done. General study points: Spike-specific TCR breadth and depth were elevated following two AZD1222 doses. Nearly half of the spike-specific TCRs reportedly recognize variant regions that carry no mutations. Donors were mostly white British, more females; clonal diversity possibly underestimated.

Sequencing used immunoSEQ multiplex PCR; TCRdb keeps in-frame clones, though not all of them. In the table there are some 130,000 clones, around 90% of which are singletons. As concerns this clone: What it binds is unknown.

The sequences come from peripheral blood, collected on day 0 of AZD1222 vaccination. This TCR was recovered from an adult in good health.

The CDR3 reads CASITGTTSGKLFF. CDR3 nucleotide sequence: TGTGCCAGTATTACAGGGACAACGTCCGGAAAACTGTTTTTT. This chain connects TRBV19 to TRBJ1-4; tentative D call: TRBD1 (6 bases). The CDR3 consists of 14 residues. CDR1 is LNHDA and CDR2 is SQIVND in the germline V gene (reference sequence). The V gene lost 7 bases and the J gene lost 10 bases, with 19 bases spanning the gap.